Below, 22 T cell receptor beta chains from the same sample are listed, as sequenced in a study of T cell responses to AZD1222 COVID-19 vaccine. Sequenced by immunoSEQ multiplex PCR; TCRdb stores in-frame clones only, minus some. The table records approximately 92,000 clones, around 86% of them present only once. Here the sequenced sample was peripheral blood, taken on day 0 of AZD1222 vaccination. The receptor source for this set is an adult in good health.

This rearrangement joins TRBV30 to TRBJ2-7; the match to TRBD1 covers 10 bases. The CDR3 length is 13 residues. The ends lost 7 bases at V and 6 bases at J; junction bases unmatched: 9. Germline-derived CDR1 and CDR2 are GTSNPN and SVGIG (reference sequence). CDR3 nucleotide sequence: TGTGCCTACTCGTCCGGGACAGGGGTCGAGCAGTACTTC. Residues: CAYSSGTGVEQYF.

The chain uses TRBV15 and TRBJ1-2; 7 nucleotides align to TRBD1. The CDR3 is made up of 16 amino acids. V was pared by 5 bases and J by 1 base, with 10 bases of the junction left unmatched. CDR1 LNHNV and CDR2 YYDKDF come from the germline V gene (reference sequence). The CDR3: CATSPLGGTVNYGYTF. CDR3 sequence (DNA): TGTGCCACCAGCCCCCTAGGGGGGACAGTTAACTATGGCTACACCTTC.

This chain joins TRBV19 and TRBJ1-5, with 11 nucleotides matching TRBD1. The CDR3 is made up of 17 amino acids. With 5 bases clipped from V and 0 bases from J, the junction kept 6 bases outside the gene matches. Germline V CDR1 and CDR2: LNHDA, SQIVND (reference sequence). The CDR3 nucleotides are TGTGCCAGTAGTTACGAGGACAGGGGGCCTAGCAATCAGCCCCAGCATTTT. Translation gives CASSYEDRGPSNQPQHF.

The chain combines TRBV14 with TRBJ2-7, with D possibly being TRBD1 (6 bases). The CDR3 sequence is 11 residues long. The V gene lost 9 bases and the J gene lost 6 bases, with 12 bases spanning the gap. In germline, CDR1 is SGHDN, CDR2 FVKESK. The CDR3 DNA follows: TGTGCCAGTGGAAGGGGGTCCGAGCAGTACTTC. Translating it yields CASGRGSEQYF.

This rearrangement joins TRBV11-2 to TRBJ2-4; TRBD2 is a possible D gene (5 bases). CDR1 SGHAT and CDR2 FQNNGV come from the germline V gene. The CDR3 covers 19 residues. Trimming took off 1 base at V and 0 bases at J, with 19 bases between the two ends. The CDR3 region has the DNA TGTGCCAGCAGCTTAGGCGTCACAGTAATGGGGAGAGCCAAAAACATTCAGTACTTC. Amino acids: CASSLGVTVMGRAKNIQYF.

The rearrangement joins TRBV19 to TRBJ1-5; D not certain. V lost 4 bases and J 7 bases, leaving 17 bases between the germline ends. The CDR3 runs to 15 residues. Per the germline V gene, CDR1 is LNHDA and CDR2 is SQIVND (reference sequence). CDR3 sequence (DNA): TGTGCCAGTAGTACATTCCAACTGGCGGGACAGCCCCAGCATTTT. Translation: CASSTFQLAGQPQHF.

This clone was seen at least ten times. The rearrangement links TRBV7-9 to TRBJ1-2, with D uncertain. There are 12 residues in the CDR3. The V end was cut by 4 bases, the J end by 6 bases, with 9 bases between. Germline V lookup: CDR1 SEHNR, CDR2 FQNEAQ (reference sequence). CDR3 loop: CASSYEVDGYTF. The DNA of the CDR3 is TGTGCCAGCAGCTATGAGGTTGATGGCTACACCTTC.

The rearrangement links TRBV25-1 to TRBJ1-2; 8 nucleotides agree with TRBD1. The germline gives CDR1 MGHDK, CDR2 SYGVNS. The CDR3 spans 13 residues. The J segment lost 8 bases and the V segment lost 3 bases, leaving 5 bases of the junction unmatched. The CDR3 is CASSDWTGKGYTF. The CDR3 DNA reads as TGTGCCAGCAGTGATTGGACAGGGAAAGGCTACACCTTC.

This clone was observed a few times. In the same sample, other DNA sequences code for this CDR3. The chain recombines TRBV5-1 with TRBJ1-1, with D possibly being TRBD1 (5 bases). Trimming removed 4 bases at V and 1 base at J, with 14 bases between. The CDR3 covers 15 residues. CDR1 and CDR2 (germline): SGHRS, YFSETQ. DNA for the CDR3: TGCGCCAGCAGCCTGGGGGACCTCCCGAACACTGAAGCTTTCTTT. It yields the protein CASSLGDLPNTEAFF. Full variable domain (outside the CDR3, taken from reference TRBV5-1 and TRBJ1-1): KAGVTQTPRYLIKTRGQQVTLSCSPISGHRSVSWYQQTPGQGLQFLFEYFSETQRNKGNFPGRFSGRQFSNSRSEMNVSTLELGDSALYLCASSLGDLPNTEAFFGQGTRLTVV.

This clone came up once. The CDR3 DNA reads as TGTGCCAGCAGAACCGGGACAGGCAACAATCAGCCCCAGCATTTT. Its protein product is CASRTGTGNNQPQHF. The chain joins TRBV2 to TRBJ1-5; 8 positions agree with TRBD1. V shed 6 bases, J shed 3 bases, and the junction held 7 bases outside the gene matches. Looked up from germline, CDR1 is SNHLY and CDR2 is FYNNEI. This CDR3 is built from 15 residues. Variable domain in full (rest from reference TRBV2 and TRBJ1-5): EPEVTQTPSHQVTQMGQEVILRCVPISNHLYFYWYRQILGQKVEFLVSFYNNEISEKSEIFDDQFSVERPDGSNFTLKIRSTKLEDSAMYFCASRTGTGNNQPQHFGDGTRLSIL.

This chain links TRBV5-5 with TRBJ1-1; the D gene is possibly TRBD1 (5 bases). V lost 0 bases and J 4 bases, leaving 10 bases between the germline ends. The CDR3 runs to 14 residues. Germline CDR1 reads SGHKS; CDR2 reads YYEKEE (reference sequence). The chain's CDR3 is CASSLVGERTEAFF. In DNA form, the CDR3 reads TGTGCCAGCAGCTTGGTGGGGGAGCGCACTGAAGCTTTCTTT.

The chain employs TRBV29-1 and TRBJ1-5, with a possible D match to TRBD1 (6 bases). Germline V CDR1 and CDR2: SQVTM, ANQGSEA. Trimming pared 6 bases from V and 3 bases from J, leaving 12 bases between. This CDR3 comprises 13 residues. The CDR3 protein is CSVTQGNNQPQHF. CDR3 DNA sequence: TGCAGCGTGACACAGGGTAACAATCAGCCCCAGCATTTT.

The J gene is TRBJ1-2, the V gene TRBV3-1 (or the pseudogene TRBV3-2); D not resolved. This CDR3 region has 14 residues. Trimming stripped 0 bases from V and 4 bases from J, with 9 bases between. Germline CDR1 is LGHDT and CDR2 is YNNKEL (reference sequence). The CDR3, as DNA: TGTGCCAGCAGCCAAGATCTGACGGCCTATGGCTACACCTTC. Protein product: CASSQDLTAYGYTF.

This sequence joins TRBV4-1 and TRBJ2-7; TRBD2 matches 12 bases. CDR3 length equals 15 residues. Germline CDR1 MGHRA, CDR2 YSYEKL. The ends lost 5 bases at V and 4 bases at J; junction bases unmatched: 6. The CDR3 DNA is TGCGCCAGCAGCTCCCGACTAGCGGGGGAATACGAGCAGTACTTC. This gives the protein CASSSRLAGEYEQYF.

With regard to this clone: The same CDR3 can be traced to other DNA sequences in this sample. The chain is built from TRBV5-1 and TRBJ1-4, with D hard to call. This CDR3 has 15 amino acids. Germline values: CDR1 SGHRS, CDR2 YFSETQ. The V and J ends lost 0 bases and 0 bases respectively, with 6 bases between them. In nucleotides, the CDR3 is TGCGCCAGCAGCTTGGGGTCAGCAACTAATGAAAAACTGTTTTTT. Encoded protein: CASSLGSATNEKLFF. Full variable domain (remainder filled in from reference TRBV5-1 and TRBJ1-4): KAGVTQTPRYLIKTRGQQVTLSCSPISGHRSVSWYQQTPGQGLQFLFEYFSETQRNKGNFPGRFSGRQFSNSRSEMNVSTLELGDSALYLCASSLGSATNEKLFFGSGTQLSVL.

Points on this clone: Sequence at one end of the junction differs from germline and may be a read error. This chain uses TRBV3-1 (or the pseudogene TRBV3-2) with TRBJ1-2; D might be TRBD1 (5 bases). In germline, CDR1 is LGHDT, CDR2 YNNKEL (reference sequence). The CDR3 extends over 11 amino acids. The CDR3 nucleotides are TGTGCCAGCAGCCAACAGGACAAACTACTCTTC. Protein: CASSQQDKLLF.

This chain joins TRBV27 and TRBJ1-5, with 7 bases identical to TRBD1. This CDR3 comprises 13 residues. Trimming took 4 bases from V and 4 from J; bases not matched to a gene: 1. The V gene's germline CDR1 is MNHEY and CDR2 SMNVEV (reference sequence). The CDR3 spells CASSWDRNQPQHF. The CDR3 DNA sequence: TGTGCCAGCAGTTGGGACAGAAATCAGCCCCAGCATTTT.

The chain has TRBV7-9 and TRBJ1-1; D is unresolved. This CDR3 has 14 residues. The germline V gene has CDR1 SEHNR and CDR2 FQNEAQ (reference sequence). V was clipped by 7 bases and J by 1 base, with 13 bases between them. CDR3 nucleotide sequence: TGTGCCAGCACTCGTGGACGGGGGAACACTGAAGCTTTCTTT. Amino acid sequence: CASTRGRGNTEAFF.

This chain uses TRBV7-2 with TRBJ2-3; D perhaps matches TRBD2 (6 bases). The V gene's germline CDR1 is SGHTA and CDR2 FQGNSA. The CDR3 runs 17 residues. V shed 5 bases and J shed 1 base, with 19 bases lying between them. CDR3 sequence (DNA): TGTGCCAGCAGCCTTAACGCTGGGGGGAGCGGCACAGATACGCAGTATTTT. This gives the protein CASSLNAGGSGTDTQYF.

This sequence joins TRBV20-1 and TRBJ2-7, with D unclear. Germline assignment: CDR1 DFQATT and CDR2 SNEGSKA (reference sequence). V gave up 5 bases and J gave up 5 bases, with 10 bases separating them. CDR3 size: 11 residues. CDR3 in DNA: TGCAGTGCTCCTATTTACCACGAGCAGTACTTC. Its protein is CSAPIYHEQYF.

The chain recombines TRBV5-1 with TRBJ2-7; tentative D call: TRBD1 (6 bases). Trimming left V 4 bases short and J 4 bases short, with 12 bases between. Per germline, CDR1 SGHRS and CDR2 YFSETQ. The CDR3 consists of 13 residues. Written as DNA, the CDR3 is TGCGCCAGCAGCCCCGGGACAAAGTACGAGCAGTACTTC. Its translation is CASSPGTKYEQYF.

The chain links TRBV25-1 to TRBJ1-1, with no clear D. CDR3 length: 15 amino acids. Germline-derived CDR1 and CDR2 are MGHDK and SYGVNS. The V end lost 3 bases, the J end lost 1 base, and 12 bases lay between the germline ends. The CDR3 is CASSEVGSGNTEAFF. The CDR3 region has the DNA TGTGCCAGCAGTGAGGTCGGAAGTGGGAACACTGAAGCTTTCTTT.